Below, 10 T cell receptor beta chains from the same sample are listed, as sequenced in a study of T cell clonotyping in hematopoietic cell transplantation. Sequencing was performed with immunoSEQ multiplex PCR; in TCRdb, only in-frame clones are kept and a portion is missing. The sample contains over 10,000 clones, about four fifths of which appear only once. The sample consisted of PBMCs, taken 100 days after allogeneic stem cell transplant. These receptor sequences come from a female patient between 40 and 50 years old who had an allogeneic stem cell transplant from a related donor, so T cells may come from the graft donor. Some clones in this sample may be carry-over from other donors' samples.

In this sample, this clone turned up a few times. V is TRBV28 and J is TRBJ1-2; the match to TRBD1 covers 10 bases. Germline V gives CDR1 MDHEN, CDR2 SYDVKM. This CDR3 spans 15 amino acids. The V gene end was trimmed by 6 bases and the J gene end by 6 bases; junction bases not matched to a gene: 10. The CDR3 bases are TGTGCCAGCAGAACAACCGGGACAGGGGAGAATGGCTACACCTTC. Protein product: CASRTTGTGENGYTF.

The chain employs TRBV4-2 and TRBJ2-7, with a weak D call TRBD1 (5 bases). Trimming left V 0 bases short and J 4 bases short, with 13 bases between. This CDR3 is built from 15 residues. Germline-derived CDR1 and CDR2 are LGHNA and YNFKEQ. The CDR3 loop is CASSQEGPAPYEQYF. The CDR3 coding sequence is TGTGCCAGCAGCCAAGAGGGGCCCGCGCCATACGAGCAGTACTTC.

The CDR3 coding sequence is TGCACCAGCAGACAGGAAGAGACCCAGTACTTC. Its protein is CTSRQEETQYF. The chain uses TRBV1 and TRBJ2-5; no check of the table's D call, TRBD1, against the DNA was made. TRBV1 is recorded as a pseudogene. The CDR3 is 11 residues long.

The chain couples TRBV29-1 to TRBJ1-2; D perhaps matches TRBD1 (5 bases). CDR3 length: 11 amino acids. Per germline, CDR1 SQVTM and CDR2 ANQGSEA. The V end was cut by 6 bases, the J end by 10 bases, with 15 bases between. The DNA for the CDR3 is TGCAGCGTCCCGGGGGAGGGATCCTACACCTTC. Translation: CSVPGEGSYTF. The full variable domain, rest sourced from reference TRBV29-1 and TRBJ1-2, is SAVISQKPSRDICQRGTSLTIQCQVDSQVTMMFWYRQQPGQSLTLIATANQGSEATYESGFVIDKFPISRPNLTFSTLTVSNMSPEDSSIYLCSVPGEGSYTFGSGTRLTVV.

V usage is TRBV11-2 and J usage is TRBJ2-3; D is perhaps TRBD1 or TRBD2 (5 bases each). Trimming took 5 bases from V and 5 from J, leaving 20 bases between them. The CDR3 has 16 residues. Germline CDR1 reads SGHAT; CDR2 reads FQNNGV. CDR3 DNA sequence: TGTGCCAGCAGCACCCAATCTTCCGGGACGGGAGATACGCAGTATTTT. This encodes CASSTQSSGTGDTQYF.

The chain combines TRBV6-5 with TRBJ1-2; the match to TRBD1 covers 9 bases. The CDR3 runs to 15 residues. J lost 6 bases, V lost 4 bases, and 9 bases had no gene match. Germline CDR1 reads MNHEY; CDR2 reads SVGAGI. Here the CDR3 reads CASSSGQGYMNGYTF. The CDR3, as DNA: TGTGCCAGCAGTTCCGGACAGGGGTATATGAATGGCTACACCTTC.

The rearrangement uses TRBV4-1 and TRBJ1-4; D may be TRBD1 (6 bases). Germline V gene lookup returns CDR1 MGHRA and CDR2 YSYEKL. The CDR3 runs to 13 residues. The V end lost 1 base, the J end lost 8 bases, and 8 bases lay between the germline ends. DNA of the CDR3: TGCGCCAGCAGCCAAGTAAGGGGGGAAAAACTGTTTTTT. It codes for CASSQVRGEKLFF.

The genes are TRBV4-1 and TRBJ1-1; 7 bases are a match to TRBD1. From germline, CDR1 is MGHRA and CDR2 YSYEKL. After removal of 0 bases from V and 0 bases from J, the junction contained 4 bases not matched to a gene. The CDR3 consists of 16 residues. DNA for the CDR3: TGCGCCAGCAGCCAAGATGGGACAGCCGTGAACACTGAAGCTTTCTTT. Protein: CASSQDGTAVNTEAFF.

This rearrangement joins TRBV7-2 to TRBJ2-2; unclear D gene. This CDR3 is built from 13 residues. Looked up from germline, CDR1 is SGHTA and CDR2 is FQGNSA. V was cut by 5 bases and J by 4 bases, with 8 bases left in between. Here the CDR3 reads CASSPDGTGELFF. The CDR3 nucleotides are TGTGCCAGCAGCCCGGACGGCACCGGGGAGCTGTTTTTT.

The rearrangement uses TRBV7-9 and TRBJ2-7, with 9 bases that match TRBD1. Looked up from germline, CDR1 is SEHNR and CDR2 is FQNEAQ (reference sequence). Trimming removed 1 base from V and 5 bases from J; junction bases left unmatched: 9. The CDR3 covers 16 residues. In nucleotides, the CDR3 is TGTGCCAGCAGCTTAGTGGGACAGGGTAGTACCCACGAGCAGTACTTC. It yields the protein CASSLVGQGSTHEQYF.